Reported below is one T cell receptor beta chain. Produced via immunoSEQ multiplex PCR; TCRdb's table is partial and in-frame only. The repertoire holds some 340,000 clones, around 87% seen once, with 5.3% in the top ten. Germline V gene data show CDR1 as SGHVS and CDR2 as FQNEAQ. CDR3 length: 12 amino acids. V lost 4 bases to trimming and J lost 4 bases, with 5 bases between them. The data belong to a study of blood T cell repertoires in COVID-19. The receptor's source is a woman in her twenties or thirties who had recovered from COVID-19. The chain has TRBV7-8 and TRBJ1-5; unclear D gene. Sequencing used PBMCs or T cells enriched from blood (not recorded which). The CDR3 here is CASSSTNQPQHF. CDR3 sequence (DNA): TGTGCCAGCAGCTCTACTAATCAGCCCCAGCATTTT.